Below, 15 T cell receptor beta chains from the same sample are listed, as sequenced in a study of PD-L1 blockade in urothelial cancer. Time point described: pretreatment peripheral blood. The method was immunoSEQ multiplex PCR; TCRdb's version includes in-frame clones alone and lacks a portion of them. Among under 80,000 clones listed, 80% to 90% were seen once. The starting material was PBMCs, obtained around atezolizumab (anti-PD-L1) treatment. These TCRs come from a man between 65 and 80 years old with urothelial cancer.

The chain uses TRBV5-1 and TRBJ2-5; TRBD1 agrees at 9 bases. The germline V gene encodes CDR1 SGHRS and CDR2 YFSETQ. J was trimmed by 4 bases and V by 4 bases; bases with no gene match: 11. CDR3 length equals 16 residues. The CDR3 region is CASSGGDRARGETQYF. CDR3 nucleotide sequence: TGCGCCAGCAGCGGGGGGGACAGGGCCAGGGGAGAGACCCAGTACTTC. Together with reference TRBV5-1 and TRBJ2-5, the CDR3 gives the full variable domain: KAGVTQTPRYLIKTRGQQVTLSCSPISGHRSVSWYQQTPGQGLQFLFEYFSETQRNKGNFPGRFSGRQFSNSRSEMNVSTLELGDSALYLCASSGGDRARGETQYFGPGTRLLVL.

The rearrangement joins TRBV10-1 to TRBJ2-7; tentative D call: TRBD2 (5 bases). V lost 2 bases to trimming and J lost 7 bases, with 12 bases between them. The CDR3 runs 13 residues. Germline V gene data show CDR1 as WNHNN and CDR2 as SYGVQD (reference sequence). Here the CDR3 reads CASSENREREQYF. In DNA, the CDR3 is TGCGCCAGCAGTGAGAACCGTGAGCGGGAGCAGTACTTC.

This chain's CDR3 is CASSFGGSADTQYF. DNA of the CDR3: TGTGCCAGCAGCTTCGGCGGGAGTGCAGATACGCAGTATTTT. The genes are TRBV7-2 and TRBJ2-3; 7 nucleotides line up with TRBD2. Germline CDR1 SGHTA, CDR2 FQGNSA. The junction had 4 bases not matched to a gene; V was cut back by 3 bases and J by 4 bases. The CDR3 runs 14 residues.

The chain is built from TRBV5-1 and TRBJ2-5, with unresolved D. Between the trimmed V and J ends, which lost 2 bases and 5 bases, there was a span of 13 bases. The length of the CDR3 is 14 residues. The germline V gene has CDR1 SGHRS and CDR2 YFSETQ. This CDR3 reads CASSFGSLGETQYF. The CDR3 DNA is TGCGCCAGCAGCTTTGGCTCCCTGGGCGAGACCCAGTACTTC.

This chain links TRBV19 with TRBJ1-1; a weak D match, TRBD1 (6 bases). CDR1 LNHDA and CDR2 SQIVND come from the germline V gene (reference sequence). The V gene lost 2 bases and the J gene lost 2 bases, with 18 bases spanning the gap. The CDR3 is 17 amino acids. As DNA, the CDR3 is TGTGCCAGTAGTATATCTATTATGGACAGACCAAACACTGAAGCTTTCTTT. Its translation: CASSISIMDRPNTEAFF.

V and J are TRBV9 and TRBJ2-5, with 7 nucleotides matching TRBD2. Germline assignment: CDR1 SGDLS and CDR2 YYNGEE. CDR3 length: 15 amino acids. The V segment lost 4 bases and the J segment 2 bases; nucleotides outside the gene matches: 8. The CDR3 nucleotides read TGTGCCAGCAGCTTAGTCGGGGGGTGGCAAGAGACCCAGTACTTC. Translated, it gives CASSLVGGWQETQYF.

This clone was detected once. The chain combines TRBV4-2 with TRBJ2-7; 7 positions agree with TRBD2. The J segment lost 4 bases and the V segment lost 0 bases, leaving 9 bases of the junction unmatched. The CDR3 length is 16 residues. Germline CDR1 and CDR2: LGHNA and YNFKEQ. The CDR3 DNA sequence: TGTGCCAGCAGCCAAGATCTGGCTAGCGGCCCATACGAGCAGTACTTC. This sequence encodes CASSQDLASGPYEQYF.

The chain uses TRBV7-2 and TRBJ2-5, with 8 bases that match TRBD2. Trimming cost V 3 bases and J 2 bases; bases outside gene matches: 5. The CDR3 covers 15 residues. Germline loops: CDR1 SGHTA, CDR2 FQGNSA. Here the CDR3 reads CASSLGGGIQETQYF. For the CDR3, the DNA is TGTGCCAGCAGCTTGGGCGGGGGGATACAAGAGACCCAGTACTTC.

The chain joins TRBV27 to TRBJ1-4; TRBD1 might be the D (6 bases). Germline values: CDR1 MNHEY, CDR2 SMNVEV (reference sequence). V gave up 1 base and J gave up 0 bases, with 15 bases separating them. CDR3 length equals 18 residues. CDR3 bases: TGTGCCAGCAGTTTATACGGGACACTCATCTCAACTAATGAAAAACTGTTTTTT. Translation: CASSLYGTLISTNEKLFF.

The chain carries TRBV5-1 and TRBJ1-1, with D perhaps TRBD1 (5 bases). V shed 4 bases and J shed 3 bases, with 13 bases lying between them. The CDR3 contains 14 residues. Looked up from germline, CDR1 is SGHRS and CDR2 is YFSETQ. The CDR3 bases are TGCGCCAGCAGCCGGAATGGGGGGGACACTGAAGCTTTCTTT. Residues: CASSRNGGDTEAFF.

The chain is built from TRBV5-4 and TRBJ2-5; tentative D call: TRBD1 (6 bases). This CDR3 has 15 residues. Trimming removed 4 bases from V and 1 base from J, with 14 bases in between. Germline V gene sequence: CDR1 SGHNT, CDR2 YYREEE (reference sequence). CDR3 protein: CASSGGHLSQETQYF. CDR3 DNA sequence: TGTGCCAGCAGCGGGGGACACCTAAGCCAAGAGACCCAGTACTTC.

This clone was seen just once. The chain links TRBV6-1 to TRBJ2-7; D ambiguous. The ends were cut back, 6 bases at V and 5 bases at J, with 14 bases in the middle. This CDR3 is 13 amino acids long. Germline CDR1 MNHNS, CDR2 SASEGT. CDR3 bases: TGTGCCAGCAGCACCCTAGACTTACACGAGCAGTACTTC. This gives the protein CASSTLDLHEQYF.

The chain couples TRBV9 to TRBJ2-5; TRBD2 matches at 10 bases. Trimming at V came to 3 bases and at J to 0 bases, leaving 5 bases not matched to a gene. The CDR3 runs to 16 residues. CDR1 is SGDLS and CDR2 is YYNGEE in the germline V gene. CDR3 protein: CASSGGAGGHQETQYF. The CDR3 coding sequence is TGTGCCAGCAGCGGGGGAGCGGGAGGGCACCAAGAGACCCAGTACTTC.

There are a few counts of this clone. V and J are TRBV10-3 and TRBJ1-5; 10 bases map to TRBD1. V lost 2 bases and J lost 13; bases outside the gene matches: 5. Germline values: CDR1 ENHRY, CDR2 SYGVKD. The CDR3 covers 13 residues. CDR3: CAISEAGQGNQHF. CDR3 in DNA: TGTGCCATCAGTGAGGCGGGACAGGGGAATCAGCATTTT.

This sequence joins TRBV5-6 and TRBJ1-1; TRBD1 might be the D (5 bases). Germline V gene sequence: CDR1 SGHDT, CDR2 YYEEEE. V shed 0 bases and J shed 1 base, with 10 bases lying between them. The CDR3 is made up of 15 amino acids. CDR3 loop: CASSLEVGENTEAFF. The DNA of the CDR3 is TGTGCCAGCAGCTTGGAGGTAGGGGAGAACACTGAAGCTTTCTTT.